Listed below are T cell receptor beta chains from one sample, sequenced in a study of blood T cell repertoires in COVID-19. Clones were sequenced by immunoSEQ multiplex PCR, and TCRdb holds only the in-frame ones, with some missing. The table includes about 69,000 clones, nearly 90% detected once. The sequenced sample was peripheral blood. The receptors come from a man in his fifties or sixties with acute or convalescent COVID-19. CDR3s include the opening cysteine and the closing phenylalanine or tryptophan. The order of the fields is D gene, V gene, J gene, clone size, CDR3 DNA, CDR3 protein. The D gene is left open where the match is weak. For some rows the clone size is stated as once, few or many, or as a class when expanded; others skip it.

D: TRBD1
V: TRBV7-9
J: TRBJ1-5
size: many
DNA: TGTGCCAGCAGCTTAGCGCATCCGGTGACAGGGGGATCGCAGCCCCAGCATTTT
CDR3: CASSLAHPVTGGSQPQHF

D: -
V: TRBV6-5
J: TRBJ1-5
size: -
DNA: TGTGCCAGCAGAACCACAGGGAACAATCAGCCCCAGCATTTT
CDR3: CASRTTGNNQPQHF

D: -
V: TRBV15
J: TRBJ1-5
size: -
DNA: TGTGCCACCAGCAGAGATAAATCGACAGGCCATAGCAATCAGCCCCAGCATTTT
CDR3: CATSRDKSTGHSNQPQHF

D: -
V: TRBV3-1/TRBV3-2
J: TRBJ1-6
size: -
DNA: TGTGCCAGCAGCCCCGGAGCGGGGAATTCACCCCTCCACTTT
CDR3: CASSPGAGNSPLHF

D: TRBD2
V: TRBV27
J: TRBJ2-7
size: -
DNA: TGTGCCAGCAGTTTACTGAGCGGGACTAGCGGAACGGTATCCTACGAGCAGTACTTC
CDR3: CASSLLSGTSGTVSYEQYF

D: -
V: TRBV4-3
J: TRBJ2-7
size: -
DNA: TGCGCCAGCAGCCAAGTTCTCTACTCCTACGAGCAGTACTTC
CDR3: CASSQVLYSYEQYF

D: TRBD1
V: TRBV2
J: TRBJ1-5
size: -
DNA: TGTGCCAGGGGGACAGGATTTAGCAATCAGCCCCAGCATTTT
CDR3: CARGTGFSNQPQHF

D: -
V: TRBV18
J: TRBJ2-7
size: -
DNA: TGTGCCAGCTCACCTTTGGCGGACTCCTACGAGCAGTACTTC
CDR3: CASSPLADSYEQYF

D: -
V: TRBV27
J: TRBJ1-2
size: -
DNA: TGTGCCAGCAGTTTTAGCCTACGGGACACTTTTAACTATGGCTACACCTTC
CDR3: CASSFSLRDTFNYGYTF

D: -
V: TRBV27
J: TRBJ2-7
size: -
DNA: TGTGCCAGCAGTTTATCCGGGAGTATCTCCTACGAGCAGTACTTC
CDR3: CASSLSGSISYEQYF

D: -
V: TRBV5-1
J: TRBJ2-7
size: -
DNA: TGCGCCAGCGCAACCGGAGGGATGGGCGAGCAGTACTTC
CDR3: CASATGGMGEQYF

D: -
V: TRBV19
J: TRBJ1-5
size: once
DNA: TGTGCCAGTAGAAACCAGGGAAATCAGCCCCAGCATTTT
CDR3: CASRNQGNQPQHF

D: TRBD2
V: TRBV29-1
J: TRBJ2-3
size: -
DNA: TGCAGCGTCCCCCCACGAGGACTAGCGGGCACAGATACGCAGTATTTT
CDR3: CSVPPRGLAGTDTQYF

D: TRBD2
V: TRBV7-9
J: TRBJ2-1
size: -
DNA: TGTGCCATAACTCCCGGGACTAGTTGGAATGAGCAGTTCTTC
CDR3: CAITPGTSWNEQFF

D: -
V: TRBV19
J: TRBJ1-5
size: -
DNA: TGTGCCAGTAGTATAGGGGCAGGTCGTAGCAATCAGCCCCAGCATTTT
CDR3: CASSIGAGRSNQPQHF

D: -
V: TRBV21-1
J: TRBJ1-6
size: once
DNA: TGTGCCAGCAGCAAAGTAGGGAAGGGGCCACCCCTCCACTTT
CDR3: CASSKVGKGPPLHF

D: -
V: TRBV15
J: TRBJ2-3
size: -
DNA: TGTGCCGCCGCGGCGGCAGGCACAGATACGCAGTATTTT
CDR3: CAAAAAGTDTQYF

D: -
V: TRBV29-1
J: TRBJ1-4
size: -
DNA: TGCAGCGGACAATCAGCTAATGAAAAACTGTTTTTT
CDR3: CSGQSANEKLFF

D: TRBD2
V: TRBV6-6
J: TRBJ2-7
size: -
DNA: TGTGCCAGCAGTTACGGGGTTAGCGGGGACTACGAGCAGTACTTC
CDR3: CASSYGVSGDYEQYF

D: TRBD1
V: TRBV5-6
J: TRBJ2-3
size: once
DNA: TGTGCCAGCAGCCGCTTCCTACAGGGGAGCACAGATACGCAGTATTTT
CDR3: CASSRFLQGSTDTQYF

D: TRBD1
V: TRBV7-6
J: TRBJ1-5
size: -
DNA: TGTGCCAGCAGCCCCTGGACAGGTAGTAATCAGCCCCAGCATTTT
CDR3: CASSPWTGSNQPQHF

D: -
V: TRBV12-5
J: TRBJ2-1
size: -
DNA: TGTGCTAGTGGTTTGGTAGGGGCAGAGATCAATGAGCAGTTCTTC
CDR3: CASGLVGAEINEQFF

D: TRBD2
V: TRBV11-2
J: TRBJ2-1
size: -
DNA: TGTGCCAGCAGGCCCCTTGGTAGGGCGGGAGCCTACAATGAGCAGTTCTTC
CDR3: CASRPLGRAGAYNEQFF

D: TRBD2
V: TRBV3-1/TRBV3-2
J: TRBJ2-2
size: -
DNA: TGTGCCAGCAGCCCGGGACTAGCGGGATCGAACACCGGGGAGCTGTTTTTT
CDR3: CASSPGLAGSNTGELFF

D: -
V: TRBV19
J: TRBJ1-2
size: -
DNA: TGTGCCAGTACTGACTTCTATGGCTACACCTTC
CDR3: CASTDFYGYTF

D: -
V: TRBV29-1
J: TRBJ2-5
size: -
DNA: TGCAGCGTTGGACGACAACCGGGGGAGACCCAGTACTTC
CDR3: CSVGRQPGETQYF

D: TRBD1
V: TRBV19
J: TRBJ2-7
size: -
DNA: TGTGCCAGTACCCCACAGGGGAGTGGCGAGCAGTACTTC
CDR3: CASTPQGSGEQYF

D: -
V: TRBV7-2
J: TRBJ1-6
size: -
DNA: TGTGCCAGCAGCTTATTCGACAGCATAAATAATTCACCCCTCCACTTT
CDR3: CASSLFDSINNSPLHF

D: -
V: TRBV7-2
J: TRBJ1-1
size: -
DNA: TGTGCCAGCAGCTTAGATTTTAGGAACACTGAAGCTTTCTTT
CDR3: CASSLDFRNTEAFF

D: -
V: TRBV9
J: TRBJ1-3
size: -
DNA: TGTGCCAGCAGCCCGGACAGCCACTCTGGAAACACCATATATTTT
CDR3: CASSPDSHSGNTIYF

D: -
V: TRBV6-6
J: TRBJ2-7
size: -
DNA: TGTGCCAGCAGTAATCTATACGAGCAGTACTTC
CDR3: CASSNLYEQYF

D: -
V: TRBV19
J: TRBJ1-5
size: -
DNA: TGTGCCAGTACCCCCGGGTCGTTAGGGAGCCTTAGCAATCAGCCCCAGCATTTT
CDR3: CASTPGSLGSLSNQPQHF

D: TRBD1
V: TRBV7-2
J: TRBJ1-1
size: -
DNA: TGTGCCAGCAGCTCACAGGGGCGGGACACTGAAGCTTTCTTT
CDR3: CASSSQGRDTEAFF

D: -
V: TRBV11-3
J: TRBJ2-5
size: few
DNA: TGTGCCAGCAGCCTAAGTAGGTTCGGGATTTCAGAGACCCAGTACTTC
CDR3: CASSLSRFGISETQYF

D: -
V: TRBV7-6
J: TRBJ1-1
size: -
DNA: TGTGCCAGCAGCTTAGCGAGGAGCGCCCACACTGAAGCTTTCTTT
CDR3: CASSLARSAHTEAFF

D: -
V: TRBV5-1
J: TRBJ2-7
size: few
DNA: TGCGCCAGCAGCTTGGGAGACACCTCCTACGAGCAGTACTTC
CDR3: CASSLGDTSYEQYF

D: -
V: TRBV27
J: TRBJ1-2
size: -
DNA: TGTGCCAGCAGTTCCGCAGGGGAAGGAGAGGGCTACACCTTC
CDR3: CASSSAGEGEGYTF

D: TRBD1
V: TRBV5-5
J: TRBJ1-5
size: -
DNA: TGTGCCAGCAGCGGGGGGACAGGGTCTCAGCCCCAGCATTTT
CDR3: CASSGGTGSQPQHF

D: TRBD2
V: TRBV3-1/TRBV3-2
J: TRBJ2-3
size: -
DNA: TGTGCCAGCGGGGCGGGAGGTACGCAGTATTTT
CDR3: CASGAGGTQYF

D: -
V: TRBV10-3
J: TRBJ1-6
size: -
DNA: TGTGCCATCAGTGAGACAGGGAATTCACCCCTCCACTTT
CDR3: CAISETGNSPLHF

D: TRBD2
V: TRBV6-5
J: TRBJ2-7
size: -
DNA: TGTGCCAGCAGTAAGGCGGGACTAGCGGGTTACGAGCAGTACTTC
CDR3: CASSKAGLAGYEQYF